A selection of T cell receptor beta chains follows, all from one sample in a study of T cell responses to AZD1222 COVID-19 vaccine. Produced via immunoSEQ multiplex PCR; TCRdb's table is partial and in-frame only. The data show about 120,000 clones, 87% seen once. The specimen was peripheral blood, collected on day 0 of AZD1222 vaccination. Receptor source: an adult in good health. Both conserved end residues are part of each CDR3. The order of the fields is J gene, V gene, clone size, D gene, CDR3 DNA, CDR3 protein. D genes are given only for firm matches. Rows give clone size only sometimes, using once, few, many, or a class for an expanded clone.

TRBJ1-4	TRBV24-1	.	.	TGTGCCACCAGTGATTCGGGGAGTGCGGAAGAAAAACTGTTTTTT	CATSDSGSAEEKLFF
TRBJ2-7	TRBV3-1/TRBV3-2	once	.	TGTGCCAGCAGCCAAGTCGCCTACGAGCAGTACTTC	CASSQVAYEQYF
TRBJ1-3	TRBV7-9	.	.	TGTGCCAGCAGCCCTATGGGATCTGGAAACACCATATATTTT	CASSPMGSGNTIYF
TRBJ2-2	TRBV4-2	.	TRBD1	TGTGCCAGCAGGAGGCAGGGGGCCACCGGGGAGCTGTTTTTT	CASRRQGATGELFF
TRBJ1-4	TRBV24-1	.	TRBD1	TGTGCCACCAGTCGGACAGGGGACGAAAAACTGTTTTTT	CATSRTGDEKLFF
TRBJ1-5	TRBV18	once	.	TGTGCCAGCTCACCGGGATTTAGCAATCAGCCCCAGCATTTT	CASSPGFSNQPQHF
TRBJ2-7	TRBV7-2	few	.	TGTGCCAGCAGCGCACAGTGGGACGAGGGGGACGAGCAGTACTTC	CASSAQWDEGDEQYF
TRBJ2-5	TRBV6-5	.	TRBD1	TGTGCCAGCAGTTACGTGGGACAGGGAGAGACCCAGTACTTC	CASSYVGQGETQYF
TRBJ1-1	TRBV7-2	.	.	TGTGCCAGCAGCTTAGTGGGCCCAGCCGAAGCTTTCTTT	CASSLVGPAEAFF
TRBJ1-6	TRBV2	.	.	TGTGCCAGCAGTGAAGCGGGAATAGGTCCAGCCTCCCTCCACTTT	CASSEAGIGPASLHF
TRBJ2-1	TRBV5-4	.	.	TGTGCCAGCAGCCAACTATCGCTAGACAATGAGCAGTTCTTC	CASSQLSLDNEQFF
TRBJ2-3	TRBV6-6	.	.	TGTGCCAGCATAGGGGGAGTGGGGCATACGCAGTATTTT	CASIGGVGHTQYF
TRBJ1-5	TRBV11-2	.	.	TGTGCCAGCAGTCAGGGGACTAATCAGCCCCAGCATTTT	CASSQGTNQPQHF
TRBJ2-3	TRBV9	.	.	TGTGCCAGCAGCGTTTCCCCGAACACAGATACGCAGTATTTT	CASSVSPNTDTQYF
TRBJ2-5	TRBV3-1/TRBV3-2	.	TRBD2	TGTGCCAGCAGCCAAGATCTGGGGGGGCAAGAGACCCAGTACTTC	CASSQDLGGQETQYF
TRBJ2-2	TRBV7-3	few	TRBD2	TGTGCCAGCAGCACTAGCGGGAGCTTGGCCGGGGAGCTGTTTTTT	CASSTSGSLAGELFF
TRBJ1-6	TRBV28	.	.	TGTGCCAGCAGTTTGCCGGTTTTCTACAGGGAACGGTCACCCCTCCACTTT	CASSLPVFYRERSPLHF
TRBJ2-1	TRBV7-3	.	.	TGTGCCAGCAGGGCCGCTACCGATGAGCAGTTCTTC	CASRAATDEQFF
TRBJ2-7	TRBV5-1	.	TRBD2	TGCGCCAGCAGCTTGGCCGCGGGACTAGTATACGACGAGCAGTACTTC	CASSLAAGLVYDEQYF
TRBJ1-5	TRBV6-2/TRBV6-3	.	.	TGTGCCAGCAGTTCAAGGGGTCGGGGAGACAATCAGCCCCAGCATTTT	CASSSRGRGDNQPQHF
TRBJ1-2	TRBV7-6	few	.	TGTGCCAGCAGCCCCCCCGGGGATGGCTACACCTTC	CASSPPGDGYTF
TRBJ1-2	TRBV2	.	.	TGTGCCAGCAGTGACCGTCAGGGCGGCGGCTACACCTTC	CASSDRQGGGYTF
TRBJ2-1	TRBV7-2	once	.	TGTGCCAGCAGCGGGACTCGCGTGCGGGGCAATGAGCAGTTCTTC	CASSGTRVRGNEQFF
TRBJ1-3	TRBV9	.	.	TGTGCCAGCAGCGTAGAGCCCTCCCCTGGAAACACCATATATTTT	CASSVEPSPGNTIYF
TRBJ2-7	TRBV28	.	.	TGTGCCAGCAGTTTAATTTCTAGCTTGCCCTACGAGCAGTACTTC	CASSLISSLPYEQYF
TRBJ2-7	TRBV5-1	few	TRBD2	TGCGCCAGCACAGCGGGGGGTGGAAACTACGAGCAGTACTTC	CASTAGGGNYEQYF
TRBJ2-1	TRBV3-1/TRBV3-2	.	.	TGTGCCAGCACCTTGGCCATGGGGAATGAGCAGTTCTTC	CASTLAMGNEQFF
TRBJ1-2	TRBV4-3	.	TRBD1	TGCGCCAGCAGCCCAGACCCCAGGGGGCTGGGTGACTATGGCTACACCTTC	CASSPDPRGLGDYGYTF